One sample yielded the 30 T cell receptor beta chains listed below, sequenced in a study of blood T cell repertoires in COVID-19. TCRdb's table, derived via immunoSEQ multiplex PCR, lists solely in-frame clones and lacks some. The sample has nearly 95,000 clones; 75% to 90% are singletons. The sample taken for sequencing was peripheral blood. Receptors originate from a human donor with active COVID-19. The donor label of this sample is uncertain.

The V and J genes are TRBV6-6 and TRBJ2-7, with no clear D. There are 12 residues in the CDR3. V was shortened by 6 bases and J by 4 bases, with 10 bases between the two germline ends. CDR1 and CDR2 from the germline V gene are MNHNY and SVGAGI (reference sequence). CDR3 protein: CASSPSVYEQYF. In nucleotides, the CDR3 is TGTGCCAGCAGCCCGAGCGTGTACGAGCAGTACTTC.

Written as DNA, the CDR3 is TGTGCCAGCAGCTCCCTCGCCACGGGGGGGCTTACAGAGACCCAGTACTTC. This translates into CASSSLATGGLTETQYF. This chain links TRBV7-2 with TRBJ2-5; TRBD2 matches at 8 bases. The length of the CDR3 is 17 residues. The germline V gene has CDR1 SGHTA and CDR2 FQGNSA. V gave up 4 bases and J gave up 4 bases; unmatched junction bases: 14.

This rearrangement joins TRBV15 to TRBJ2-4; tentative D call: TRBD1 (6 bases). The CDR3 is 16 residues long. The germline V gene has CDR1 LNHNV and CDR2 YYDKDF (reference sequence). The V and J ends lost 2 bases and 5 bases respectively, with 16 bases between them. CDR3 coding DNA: TGTGCCACCAGCAGACAGGGGAGTCGGACTGAAAACATTCAGTACTTC. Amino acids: CATSRQGSRTENIQYF.

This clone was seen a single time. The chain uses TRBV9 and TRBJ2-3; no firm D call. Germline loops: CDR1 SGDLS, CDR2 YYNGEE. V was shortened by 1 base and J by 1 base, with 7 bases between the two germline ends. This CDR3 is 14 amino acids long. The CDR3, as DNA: TGTGCCAGCAGCGTACGTAGCCGCACAGATACGCAGTATTTT. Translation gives CASSVRSRTDTQYF. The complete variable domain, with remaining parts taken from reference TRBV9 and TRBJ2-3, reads DSGVTQTPKHLITATGQRVTLRCSPRSGDLSVYWYQQSLDQGLQFLIQYYNGEERAKGNILERFSAQQFPDLHSELNLSSLELGDSALYFCASSVRSRTDTQYFGPGTRLTVL.

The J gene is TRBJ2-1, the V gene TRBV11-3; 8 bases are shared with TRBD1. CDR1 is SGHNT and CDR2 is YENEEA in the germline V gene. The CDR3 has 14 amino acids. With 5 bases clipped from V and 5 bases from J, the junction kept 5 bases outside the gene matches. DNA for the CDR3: TGTGCCAGCAGCCCAGGGACAGGACACAATGAGCAGTTCTTC. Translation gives CASSPGTGHNEQFF.

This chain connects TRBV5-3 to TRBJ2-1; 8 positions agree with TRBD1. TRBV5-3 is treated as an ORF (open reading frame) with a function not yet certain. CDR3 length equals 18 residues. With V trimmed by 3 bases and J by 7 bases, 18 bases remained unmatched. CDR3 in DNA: TGTGCCAGAAGCTCCGGACAGGGTCGGTCCTGTACGGAAAATGAGCAGTTCTTC. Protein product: CARSSGQGRSCTENEQFF.

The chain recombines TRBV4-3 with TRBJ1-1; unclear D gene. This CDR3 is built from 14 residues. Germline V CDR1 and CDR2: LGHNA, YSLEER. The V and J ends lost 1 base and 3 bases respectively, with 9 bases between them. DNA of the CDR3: TGCGCCAGCAGCCAAGCGAGGTCCGACACTGAAGCTTTCTTT. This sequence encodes CASSQARSDTEAFF.

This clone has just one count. The CDR3 spells CASSLGQHYGYTF. CDR3 sequence (DNA): TGTGCCAGCAGTTTAGGGCAGCACTATGGCTACACCTTC. The rearrangement joins TRBV27 to TRBJ1-2; D remains ambiguous. Germline V gene data show CDR1 as MNHEY and CDR2 as SMNVEV (reference sequence). Trimming removed 2 bases at V and 3 bases at J, with 7 bases between. This CDR3 is built from 13 residues.

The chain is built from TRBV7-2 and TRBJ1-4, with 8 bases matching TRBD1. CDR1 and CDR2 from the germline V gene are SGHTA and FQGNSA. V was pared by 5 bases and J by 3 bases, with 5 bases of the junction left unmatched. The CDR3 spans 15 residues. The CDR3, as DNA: TGTGCCAGCAGCGTACAGGGGGGCCCTAATGAAAAACTGTTTTTT. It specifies CASSVQGGPNEKLFF.

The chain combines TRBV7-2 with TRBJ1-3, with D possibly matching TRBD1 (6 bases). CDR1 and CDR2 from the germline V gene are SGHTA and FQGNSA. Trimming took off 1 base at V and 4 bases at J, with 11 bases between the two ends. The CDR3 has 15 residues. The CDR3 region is CASSLEQGWGNTIYF. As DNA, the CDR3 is TGTGCCAGCAGCTTAGAACAGGGTTGGGGAAACACCATATATTTT. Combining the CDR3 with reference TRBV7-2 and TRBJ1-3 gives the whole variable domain GAGVSQSPSNKVTEKGKDVELRCDPISGHTALYWYRQSLGQGLEFLIYFQGNSAPDKSGLPSDRFSAERTGGSVSTLTIQRTQQEDSAVYLCASSLEQGWGNTIYFGEGSWLTVV.

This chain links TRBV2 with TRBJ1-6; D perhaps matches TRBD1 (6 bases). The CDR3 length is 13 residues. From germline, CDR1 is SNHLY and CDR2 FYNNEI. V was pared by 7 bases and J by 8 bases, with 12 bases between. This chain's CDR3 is CASIRGRDSPLHF. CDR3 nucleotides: TGTGCCAGCATCAGGGGACGCGATTCACCCCTCCACTTT.

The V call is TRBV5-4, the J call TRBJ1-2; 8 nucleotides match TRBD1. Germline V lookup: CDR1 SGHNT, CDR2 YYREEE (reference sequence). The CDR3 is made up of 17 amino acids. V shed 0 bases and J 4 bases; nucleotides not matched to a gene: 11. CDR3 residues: CASSLGVGQGIGYGYTF. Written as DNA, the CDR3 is TGTGCCAGCAGCTTGGGGGTCGGACAGGGAATCGGCTATGGCTACACCTTC.

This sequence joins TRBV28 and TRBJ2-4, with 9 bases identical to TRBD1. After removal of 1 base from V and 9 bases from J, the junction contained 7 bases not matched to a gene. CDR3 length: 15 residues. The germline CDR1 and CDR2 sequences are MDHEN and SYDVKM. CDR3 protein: CASSLSGQGRGIQYF. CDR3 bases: TGTGCCAGCAGTTTATCGGGACAGGGTCGGGGCATTCAGTACTTC.

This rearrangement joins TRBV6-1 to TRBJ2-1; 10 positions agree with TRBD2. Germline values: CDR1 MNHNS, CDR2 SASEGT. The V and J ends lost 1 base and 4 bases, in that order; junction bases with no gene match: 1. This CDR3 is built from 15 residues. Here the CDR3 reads CASSEELAGYNEQFF. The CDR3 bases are TGTGCCAGCAGTGAAGAACTAGCGGGGTACAATGAGCAGTTCTTC.

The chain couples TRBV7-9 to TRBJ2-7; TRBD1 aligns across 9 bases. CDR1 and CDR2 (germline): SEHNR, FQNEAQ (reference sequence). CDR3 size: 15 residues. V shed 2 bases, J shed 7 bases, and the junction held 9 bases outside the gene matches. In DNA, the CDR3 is TGTGCCAGCAGCTTAACCGGGACAGGGATAGGAGAGCAGTACTTC. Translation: CASSLTGTGIGEQYF.

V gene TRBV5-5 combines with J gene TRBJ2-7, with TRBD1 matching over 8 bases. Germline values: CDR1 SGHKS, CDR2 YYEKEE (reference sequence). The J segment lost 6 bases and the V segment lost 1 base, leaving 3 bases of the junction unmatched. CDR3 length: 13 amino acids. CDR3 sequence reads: CASSLPTGGEQYF. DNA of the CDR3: TGTGCCAGCAGCTTGCCTACAGGGGGCGAGCAGTACTTC.

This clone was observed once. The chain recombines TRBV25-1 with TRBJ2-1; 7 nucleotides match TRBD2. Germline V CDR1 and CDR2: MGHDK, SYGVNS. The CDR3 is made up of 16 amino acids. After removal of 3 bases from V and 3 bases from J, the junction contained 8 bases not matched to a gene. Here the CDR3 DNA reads TGTGCCAGCAGTGACCCCGGGACTACCCTCTACAATGAGCAGTTCTTC. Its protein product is CASSDPGTTLYNEQFF.

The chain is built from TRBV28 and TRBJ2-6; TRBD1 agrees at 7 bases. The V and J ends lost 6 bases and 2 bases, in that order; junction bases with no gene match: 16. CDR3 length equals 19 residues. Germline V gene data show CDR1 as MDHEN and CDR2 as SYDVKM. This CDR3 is CASSPLRGRTQTGANVLTF. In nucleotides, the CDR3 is TGTGCCAGCAGCCCATTGAGGGGGCGTACGCAAACTGGGGCCAACGTCCTGACTTTC.

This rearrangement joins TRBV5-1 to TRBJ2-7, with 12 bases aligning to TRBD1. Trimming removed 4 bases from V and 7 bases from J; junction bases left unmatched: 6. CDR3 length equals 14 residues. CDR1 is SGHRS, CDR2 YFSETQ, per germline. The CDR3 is CASSPGQGAGEQYF. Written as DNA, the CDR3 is TGCGCCAGCAGCCCGGGACAGGGGGCGGGGGAGCAGTACTTC.

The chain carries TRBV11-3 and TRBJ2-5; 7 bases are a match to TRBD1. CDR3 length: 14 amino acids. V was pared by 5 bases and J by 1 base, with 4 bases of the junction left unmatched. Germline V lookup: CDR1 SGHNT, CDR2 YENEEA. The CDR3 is CASSHRDSQETQYF. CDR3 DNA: TGTGCCAGCAGCCACCGGGACAGCCAAGAGACCCAGTACTTC. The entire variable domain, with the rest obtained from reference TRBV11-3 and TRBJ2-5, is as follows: EAGVVQSPRYKIIEKKQPVAFWCNPISGHNTLYWYLQNLGQGPELLIRYENEEAVDDSQLPKDRFSAERLKGVDSTLKIQPAELGDSAVYLCASSHRDSQETQYFGPGTRLLVL.

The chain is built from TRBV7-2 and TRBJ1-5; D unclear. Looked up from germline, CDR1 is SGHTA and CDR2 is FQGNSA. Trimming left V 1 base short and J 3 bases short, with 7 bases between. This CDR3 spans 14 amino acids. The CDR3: CASSLVPHNQPQHF. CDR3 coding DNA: TGTGCCAGCAGCTTAGTTCCACACAATCAGCCCCAGCATTTT.

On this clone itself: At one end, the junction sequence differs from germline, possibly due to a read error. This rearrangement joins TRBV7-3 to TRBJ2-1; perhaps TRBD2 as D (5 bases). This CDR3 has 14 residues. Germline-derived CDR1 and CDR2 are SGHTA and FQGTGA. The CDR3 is CASSLVPDEGEQLF. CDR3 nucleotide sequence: TGTGCCAGCAGCTTAGTCCCCGATGAGGGAGAGCAGCTCTTC.

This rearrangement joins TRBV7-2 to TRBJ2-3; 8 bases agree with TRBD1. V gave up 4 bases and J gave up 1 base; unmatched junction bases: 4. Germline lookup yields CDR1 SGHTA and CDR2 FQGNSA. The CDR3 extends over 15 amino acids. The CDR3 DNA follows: TGTGCCAGCAGCTCTGACAGGGGTGGCACAGATACGCAGTATTTT. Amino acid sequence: CASSSDRGGTDTQYF.

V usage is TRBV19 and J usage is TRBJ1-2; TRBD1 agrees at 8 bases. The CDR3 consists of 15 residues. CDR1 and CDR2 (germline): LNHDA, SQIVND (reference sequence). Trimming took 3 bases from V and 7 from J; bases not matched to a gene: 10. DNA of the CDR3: TGTGCCAGTAGTATCCCGACAGGGGTCCCGCGTGGCTACACCTTC. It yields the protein CASSIPTGVPRGYTF.

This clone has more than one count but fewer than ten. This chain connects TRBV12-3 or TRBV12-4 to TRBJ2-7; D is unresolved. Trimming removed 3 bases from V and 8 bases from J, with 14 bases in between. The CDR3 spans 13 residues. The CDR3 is CASSFPAQTKQYF. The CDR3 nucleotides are TGTGCCAGCAGTTTCCCAGCTCAGACAAAGCAGTACTTC.

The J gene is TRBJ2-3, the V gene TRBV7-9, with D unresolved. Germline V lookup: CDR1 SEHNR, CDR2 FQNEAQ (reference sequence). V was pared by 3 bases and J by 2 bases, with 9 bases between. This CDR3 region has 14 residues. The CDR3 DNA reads TGTGCCAGCAGCTTCGACGGGTACACAGATACGCAGTATTTT. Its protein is CASSFDGYTDTQYF.

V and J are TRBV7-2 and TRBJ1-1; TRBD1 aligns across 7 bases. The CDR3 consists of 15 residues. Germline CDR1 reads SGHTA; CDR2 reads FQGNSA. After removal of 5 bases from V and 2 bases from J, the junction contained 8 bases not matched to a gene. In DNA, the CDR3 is TGTGCCAGCAGCAACCCGACAGGGCTAAACACTGAAGCTTTCTTT. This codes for CASSNPTGLNTEAFF.

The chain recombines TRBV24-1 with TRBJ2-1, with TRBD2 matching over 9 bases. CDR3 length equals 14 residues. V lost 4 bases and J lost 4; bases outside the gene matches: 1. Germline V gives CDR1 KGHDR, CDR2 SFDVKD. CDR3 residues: CATSEAGGYNEQFF. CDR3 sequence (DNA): TGTGCCACCAGTGAAGCGGGGGGTTACAATGAGCAGTTCTTC.

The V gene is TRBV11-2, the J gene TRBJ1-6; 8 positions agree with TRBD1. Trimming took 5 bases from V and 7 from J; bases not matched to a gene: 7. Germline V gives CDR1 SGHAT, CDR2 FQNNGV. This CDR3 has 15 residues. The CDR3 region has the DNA TGTGCCAGCAGCCGACCCGGGACAGGCAATTCACCCCTCCACTTT. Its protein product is CASSRPGTGNSPLHF.

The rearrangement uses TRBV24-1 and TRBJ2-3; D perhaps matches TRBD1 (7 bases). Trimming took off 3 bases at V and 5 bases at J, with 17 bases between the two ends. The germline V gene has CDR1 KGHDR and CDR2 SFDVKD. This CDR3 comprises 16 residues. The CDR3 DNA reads TGTGCCACCAGTGATCGTCAGGGGGGCGGACGAGATACGCAGTATTTT. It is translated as CATSDRQGGGRDTQYF.